This T cell receptor beta chain comes out of a study of blood T cell repertoires in COVID-19. Background on the study: Sites in the United States, Italy and Spain provided acute and convalescent COVID-19 samples. The analysed material was cDNA or gDNA that came from T cells, B-cell-depleted T cells, or PBMCs.

Methods used by the authors: The authors estimated nucleated cell counts from reference gene primer amplification. Sequencing used immunoSEQ multiplex PCR; TCRdb keeps in-frame clones, though not all of them. The V and J calls and clone size are taken from that table; D and trimming were inferred from the DNA. Found here are under 150,000 clones, roughly nine tenths of them singletons; the top ten hold less than 4%. The CDR3 totals 16 residues. The germline CDR1 and CDR2 sequences are SGHTA and FQGTGA. V lost 2 bases and J 11 bases, leaving 19 bases between the germline ends. This clone showed up just once.

The sample taken for sequencing was peripheral blood. The chain joins TRBV7-3 to TRBJ1-6; D may be TRBD1 (6 bases). The receptor's source is a woman aged 55 to 70 with active COVID-19. The CDR3 DNA reads TGTGCCAGCAGCTTAGGAACAGGGACGGTAGCCGCACCCCTCCACTTT. Translating gives CASSLGTGTVAAPLHF.